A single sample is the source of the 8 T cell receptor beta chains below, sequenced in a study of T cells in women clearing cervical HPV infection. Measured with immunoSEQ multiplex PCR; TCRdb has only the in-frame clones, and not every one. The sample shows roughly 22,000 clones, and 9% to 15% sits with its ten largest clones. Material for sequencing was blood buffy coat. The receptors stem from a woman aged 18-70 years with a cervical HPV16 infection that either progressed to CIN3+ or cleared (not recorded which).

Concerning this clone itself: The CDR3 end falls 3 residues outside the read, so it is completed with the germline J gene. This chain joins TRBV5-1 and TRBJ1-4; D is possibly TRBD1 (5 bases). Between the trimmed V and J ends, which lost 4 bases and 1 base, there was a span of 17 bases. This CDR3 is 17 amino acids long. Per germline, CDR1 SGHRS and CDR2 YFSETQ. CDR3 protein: CASSPRPQGGTNEKLFF. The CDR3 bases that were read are TGCGCCAGCAGCCCCCGGCCTCAGGGCGGAACTAATGAAAAA.

Incomplete CDR3 DNA: TGTGCCAGCTCAGCTTCGGAGACAGGGTACTCACCC. Encoded protein: CASSASETGYSP. The CDR3 in full is CASSASETGYSPLHF. V usage is TRBV18 and J usage is TRBJ1-6; TRBD1 matches 7 bases. The read ends 3 residues early relative to the CDR3; the germline J gene fills the gap. V dropped 5 bases and J dropped 10; count of bases not matched to a gene: 11. This CDR3 is built from 15 residues. CDR1 and CDR2 from the germline V gene are KGHSH and LQKENI.

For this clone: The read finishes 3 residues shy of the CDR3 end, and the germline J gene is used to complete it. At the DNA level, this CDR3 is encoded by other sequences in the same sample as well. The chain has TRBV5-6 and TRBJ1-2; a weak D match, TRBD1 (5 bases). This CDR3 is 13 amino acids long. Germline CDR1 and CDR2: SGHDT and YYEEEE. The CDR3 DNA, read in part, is TGTGCCAGCAGCTTGACAGGAGCCTCCGGC. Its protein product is CASSLTGASG. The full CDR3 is CASSLTGASGYTF.

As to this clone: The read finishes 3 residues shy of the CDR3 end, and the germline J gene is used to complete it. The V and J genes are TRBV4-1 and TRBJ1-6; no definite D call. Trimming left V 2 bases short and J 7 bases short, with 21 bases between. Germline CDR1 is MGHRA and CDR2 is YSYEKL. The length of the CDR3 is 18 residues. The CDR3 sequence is CASSQQPEGTPGNSPLHF. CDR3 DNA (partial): TGCGCCAGCAGCCAACAGCCAGAGGGAACCCCGGGGAATTCACCC.

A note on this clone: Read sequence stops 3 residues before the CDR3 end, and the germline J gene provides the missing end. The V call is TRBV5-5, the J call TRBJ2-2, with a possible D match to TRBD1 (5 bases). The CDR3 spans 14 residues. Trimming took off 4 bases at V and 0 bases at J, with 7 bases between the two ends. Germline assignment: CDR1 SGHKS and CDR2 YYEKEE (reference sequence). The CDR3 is CASSHRSNTGELFF. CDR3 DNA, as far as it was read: TGTGCCAGCAGCCACAGGTCGAACACCGGGGAG.

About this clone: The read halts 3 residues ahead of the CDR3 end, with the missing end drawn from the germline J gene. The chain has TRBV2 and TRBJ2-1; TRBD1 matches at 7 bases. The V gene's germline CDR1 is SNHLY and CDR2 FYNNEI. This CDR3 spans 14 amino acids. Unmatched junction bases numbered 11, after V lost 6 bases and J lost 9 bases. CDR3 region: CASRGSTGVGEQFF. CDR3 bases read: TGTGCCAGCAGGGGGTCCACAGGGGTAGGTGAG.

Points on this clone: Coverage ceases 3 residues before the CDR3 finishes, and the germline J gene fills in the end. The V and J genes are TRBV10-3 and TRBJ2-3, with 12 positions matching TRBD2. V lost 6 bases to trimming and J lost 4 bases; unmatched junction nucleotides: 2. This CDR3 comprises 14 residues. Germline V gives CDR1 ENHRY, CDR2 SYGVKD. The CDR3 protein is CAISASGGADTQYF. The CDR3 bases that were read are TGTGCCATCAGCGCTAGCGGGGGGGCAGATACG.

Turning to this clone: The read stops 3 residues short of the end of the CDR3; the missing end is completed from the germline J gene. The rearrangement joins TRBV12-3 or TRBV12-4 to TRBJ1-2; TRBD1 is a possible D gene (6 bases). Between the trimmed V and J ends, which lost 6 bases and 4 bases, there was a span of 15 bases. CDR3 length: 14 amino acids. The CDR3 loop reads CASRGTTGPYGYTF. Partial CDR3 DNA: TGTGCCAGCAGGGGGACGACAGGACCCTATGGC.